Reported below is one T cell receptor beta chain. What this receptor recognizes is not known. One end of the junction fails to match germline, which may point to a read error. This sample is drawn from a study of tumor-infiltrating lymphocytes in primary liver carcinoma (dated 2017 in TCRdb). Background on the whole study: Between late 2015 and 2016, several patients in China with histopathologically diagnosed primary liver carcinoma had surgical resection. Hepatocellular carcinoma (four) or combined HCC and intrahepatic cholangiocarcinoma (one) was present in the five patients, who were three men and two women aged 30 to 69 years. The five patients had tumors staged T1-T3 N0M0, with maximum diameters ranging from roughly 4 to 10 cm. Each sample produced roughly 3.65 to 8 million productive TCRbeta reads, and read depth showed no significant difference between tissue types. The study combined TCRbeta repertoire sequencing, expression microarrays and whole-exome sequencing across five regions of each liver tumor, with adjacent normal tissue and blood. TCRbeta repertoire sequencing covered 35 or so specimens from 5 patients: about 25 tumor regions, 5 adjacent noncancerous liver tissues and 5 peripheral blood samples. High reproducibility was observed for the technical replicate repertoires, with mean shared-clone rates around 0.9 and correlation coefficients above 0.95. What the research found in general, with its limitations: Compared with blood, tumors had a significantly larger share of the repertoire taken up by the top 250 clones (p = 0.039). Only the TCR beta chain was sequenced, which likely underestimates true repertoire diversity because unpaired alpha chains were not captured. The study included only four or five patients, and the authors note findings should be validated in a larger study. Comparison of CD4+ and CD8+ T cell repertoires was precluded by the use of bulk unsorted samples. Consistent with antigen-driven expansion, pairs of tumor regions showed higher repertoire overlap (mean about 35%) than either tumor-adjacent pairs (around 17%) or tumor-blood pairs (approximately 15%).

Starting from 450 to 500 ng total RNA, TCRbeta-specific cDNA was produced by reverse transcription with a constant-region primer and ProtoScript II reverse transcriptase. TCRbeta libraries were built with three nested multiplex PCR rounds, a slightly modified ARM-PCR procedure. Each of the first two PCR rounds ran for around 10 cycles using multiplex TRBV1-TRBV30 forward primers together with a Cbeta reverse primer. Sample barcodes and Illumina adapters were attached in a final 25-cycle PCR using Deep VentR polymerase. Amplicons of 200-500 bp were gel-purified with a QIAquick gel extraction kit before sequencing. An Illumina HiSeq 2500 was used to sequence the TCRbeta amplicons, generating 250-bp paired-end reads. In the original analysis: Reads were quality-trimmed with Trimmomatic v0.33, and paired reads were merged with FLASH v1.2.11 to recover full CDR3 sequences. V, D and J germline segments were assigned to the rearranged TCRbeta sequences by MiGEC v1.2.1b. Clonotype statistics, along with Shannon-Wiener diversity indices, were calculated using VDJtools v1.0.0. Except for diversity analysis, only each sample's 250 most abundant clonotypes were used in subsequent analyses to reduce sampling bias. The public sequencing data were trimmed at Q25 with fastp and processed into clonotypes with MiXCR by TCRdb, which kept only in-frame beta chains. Each entry merges the rows of one CDR3 protein and shows their most common DNA and genes. TCRdb's processing, not the authors' own work, is the source of the V and J calls. Within this sample are about 350,000 distinct CDR3 sequences, with about two thirds of them counted one time only. Roughly 6% of the sample is taken by the ten largest.

RNA from unsorted whole blood was extracted with TRIzol reagent, and germline DNA was obtained with the DNeasy Blood & Tissue kit. At the time of sampling, the patients had chronic HBV infection and had not received any treatment. Before surgery, 3.5 to 4 milliliters of peripheral blood were drawn into K2EDTA tubes. Per the germline V gene (reference sequence), SGHNT is the CDR1 and YYREEE is the CDR2. The CDR3 runs 14 amino acids, cysteine and phenylalanine included. This entry keeps only the CDR3 DNA: 42 bases, framed from base 1. Input material: peripheral blood. The V and J genes are TRBV5-4 and TRBJ2-2; a stretch of 7 junction bases matches TRBD1. The receptor was derived from a man in his forties with primary liver carcinoma and hepatitis B virus infection. The CDR3 reads CASTMTGRTGELYF. The nucleotides read TGTGCCAGCACGATGACAGGGCGGACCGGGGAGCTGTATTTT. With the rest looked up from the reference TRBV5-4 and TRBJ2-2 genes rather than sequenced, the full variable domain is ETGVTQSPTHLIKTRGQQVTLRCSSQSGHNTVSWYQQALGQGPQFIFQYYREEENGRGNFPPRFSGLQFPNYSSELNVNALELDDSALYLCASTMTGRTGELYFGEGSRLTVL.